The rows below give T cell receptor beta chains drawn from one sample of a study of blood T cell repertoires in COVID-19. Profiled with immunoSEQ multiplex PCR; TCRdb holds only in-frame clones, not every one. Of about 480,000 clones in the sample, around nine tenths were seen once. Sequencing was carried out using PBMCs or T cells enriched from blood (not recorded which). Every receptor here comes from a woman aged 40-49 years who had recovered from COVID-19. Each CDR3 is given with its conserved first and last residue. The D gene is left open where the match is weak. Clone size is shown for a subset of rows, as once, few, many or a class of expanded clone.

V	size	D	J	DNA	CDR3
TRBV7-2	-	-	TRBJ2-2	TGTGCCAGCAGCTTAGGAGGAGGGGGCGACTACACCGGGGAGCTGTTTTTT	CASSLGGGGDYTGELFF
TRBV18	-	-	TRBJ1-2	TGTGCCAGCTCACCACCTGTGGCAGATTACTATGGCTACACCTTC	CASSPPVADYYGYTF
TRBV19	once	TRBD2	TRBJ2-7	TGTGCCAGTAGGGCCATCGGGACTAGCGGGAGTGGGAGCTCCTACGAGCAGTACTTC	CASRAIGTSGSGSSYEQYF
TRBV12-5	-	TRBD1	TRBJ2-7	TGTGCTAGTGGTTTGGTAAGCGGACAGGCCTACGAGCAGTACTTC	CASGLVSGQAYEQYF
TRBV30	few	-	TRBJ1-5	TGTGCCTGGAGTGAGAGAGACAAACCCCAGCATTTT	CAWSERDKPQHF
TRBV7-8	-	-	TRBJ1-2	TGTGCCAGCAGCTTAGTAGTCCAGGGCACCACGGACTATGGCTACACCTTC	CASSLVVQGTTDYGYTF
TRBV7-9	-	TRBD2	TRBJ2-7	TGTGCCAGTGGGCGATTTGGTAGCGGGTATGACTACGAGCAGTACTTC	CASGRFGSGYDYEQYF
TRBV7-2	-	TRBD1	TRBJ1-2	TGTGCCAGCAGCTCTCGGACAGGGATGAACTATGGCTACACCTTC	CASSSRTGMNYGYTF
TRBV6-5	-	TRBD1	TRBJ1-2	TGTGCCAGCAGTAAGACAGGGACTGGCTACACCTTC	CASSKTGTGYTF
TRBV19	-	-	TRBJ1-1	TGTGCCAGTAAGGAGCCGAACACTGAAGCTTTCTTT	CASKEPNTEAFF
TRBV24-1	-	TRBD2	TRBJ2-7	TGTGCCACCAGTGATATCCACAGGGGTAGCGGGAGCTATGAGCAGTACTTC	CATSDIHRGSGSYEQYF
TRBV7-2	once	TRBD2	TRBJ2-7	TGTGCCAGCTCAGCGGGAGGGCTCCACGAGCAGTACTTC	CASSAGGLHEQYF
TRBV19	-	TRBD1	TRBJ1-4	TGTGCCAGTAGTGTCCCCCGACAGGGAATAGGTGAAAAACTGTTTTTT	CASSVPRQGIGEKLFF
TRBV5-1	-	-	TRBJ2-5	TGCGCCAGCAGCTTAAATTCGTGGGCGTCCGAAGAGACCCAGTACTTC	CASSLNSWASEETQYF
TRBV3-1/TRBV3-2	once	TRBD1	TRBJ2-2	TGTGCCAGCAGCCATGGGACAGGGCTGAACACCGGGGAGCTGTTTTTT	CASSHGTGLNTGELFF
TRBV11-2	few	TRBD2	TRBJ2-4	TGTGCCAGCAGCTTTCTTGCGGGAGGGACGCAAAACATTCAGTACTTC	CASSFLAGGTQNIQYF
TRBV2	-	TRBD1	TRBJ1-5	TGTGCCAGCCTGGGACAGCGCAATCAGCCCCAGCATTTT	CASLGQRNQPQHF
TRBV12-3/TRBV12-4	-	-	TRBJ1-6	TGTGCCAGCAGTTTAAACGGGGAAACACCCCTCCACTTT	CASSLNGETPLHF
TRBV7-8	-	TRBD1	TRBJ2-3	TGTGCCAGCAGCTTCCAGGGGGCGACTAGCACAGATACGCAGTATTTT	CASSFQGATSTDTQYF
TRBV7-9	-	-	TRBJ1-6	TGTGCCAGCAGCTTAAGACGGGGGACGGTGAATTCACCCCTCCACTTT	CASSLRRGTVNSPLHF
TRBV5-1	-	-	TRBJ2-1	TGCGCCAGCAGCTTACAGGGTGGCAGCAATGAGCAGTTCTTC	CASSLQGGSNEQFF
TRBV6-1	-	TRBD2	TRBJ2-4	TGTGCCAGCAGTGAATGGGGGGGGGCCAAAAACATTCAGTACTTC	CASSEWGGAKNIQYF
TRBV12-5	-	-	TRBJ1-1	TGTGCTAGTGGTTCCCCCCCGGGATCGGCTTTCTTT	CASGSPPGSAFF
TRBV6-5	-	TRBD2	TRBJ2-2	TGTGCCAGCAGTTACGTTGCGGGGGGACCCGGGGAGCTGTTTTTT	CASSYVAGGPGELFF
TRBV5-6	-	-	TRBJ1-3	TGTGCCAGCAGCGCTGTGACTGCTAGATGGGGAAACACCATATATTTT	CASSAVTARWGNTIYF
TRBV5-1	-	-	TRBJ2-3	TGCGCCAGCAGCTTGGCCGGTGTTAGCGGAAGCACAGATACGCAGTATTTT	CASSLAGVSGSTDTQYF
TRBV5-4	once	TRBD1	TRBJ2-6	TGTGCCAGCAGCTTCGACAGGGTGACTGGGGCCAACGTCCTGACTTTC	CASSFDRVTGANVLTF
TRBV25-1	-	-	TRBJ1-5	TGTGCCAGCAGTGCAGACTATAGCAATCAGCCCCAGCATTTT	CASSADYSNQPQHF
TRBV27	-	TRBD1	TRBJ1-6	TGTGCCAGCAGTTTAGCCCCTCTGACAGGGGTCGGTTCACCCCTCCACTTT	CASSLAPLTGVGSPLHF
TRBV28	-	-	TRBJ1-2	TGTGCCAGCAGTCCTGGACAGTTCTATGGCTACACCTTC	CASSPGQFYGYTF
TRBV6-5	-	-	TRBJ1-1	TGTGCCAGCAGTCCCCCTGCCAGGGCGTTGAAAGCTTTCTTT	CASSPPARALKAFF
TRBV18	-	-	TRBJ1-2	TGTGCCAGCTCACCAGAGAGACAGAGCTATGGCTACACCTTC	CASSPERQSYGYTF
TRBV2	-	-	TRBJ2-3	TGTGCCAGCCGGACTTGGGGAGATACGCAGTATTTT	CASRTWGDTQYF
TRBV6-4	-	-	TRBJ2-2	TGTGCCAGCAGTGATTTTGTGGGAGGCGGCACCGGGGAGCTGTTTTTT	CASSDFVGGGTGELFF
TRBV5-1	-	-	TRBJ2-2	TGCGCCAGCAGCTTGGCCTCGGCGGACACCGGGGAGCTGTTTTTT	CASSLASADTGELFF
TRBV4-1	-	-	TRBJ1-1	TGCGCCAGCAGCCTCCGACAGGTGAACACTGAAGCTTTCTTT	CASSLRQVNTEAFF
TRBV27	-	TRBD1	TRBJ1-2	TGTGCCAGCAGTTTTTTCGGACAGGGGGCAGTGGGGTATGGCTACACCTTC	CASSFFGQGAVGYGYTF
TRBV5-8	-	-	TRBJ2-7	TGTGCCAGCAGCTGGCCCACCACGAGGTGGGGGGATACCTACGAGCAGTACTTC	CASSWPTTRWGDTYEQYF
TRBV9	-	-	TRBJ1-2	TGTGCCAGCAGCGTAGCTGGCGCGGTTGGCTATGGCTACACCTTC	CASSVAGAVGYGYTF
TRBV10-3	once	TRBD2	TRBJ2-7	TGTGCCATCCAGGACGGGAGGGCCTACGAGCAGTACTTC	CAIQDGRAYEQYF
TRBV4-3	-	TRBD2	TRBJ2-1	TGCGCCAGCAGCCAGGGACTAGCGGGAGTCAATGAGCAGTTCTTC	CASSQGLAGVNEQFF
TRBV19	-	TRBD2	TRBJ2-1	TGTGCCAGTAGTATAGGCCTAAGCGGGAGCAATGAGCAGTTCTTC	CASSIGLSGSNEQFF
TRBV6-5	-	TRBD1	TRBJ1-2	TGTGCCAGCAGTAAGACAGGGGACGGTGGCTACACCTTC	CASSKTGDGGYTF
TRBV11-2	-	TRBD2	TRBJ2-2	TGTGCCAGCAGACAAGCGGGATTGAGCGGGGAGCTGTTTTTT	CASRQAGLSGELFF
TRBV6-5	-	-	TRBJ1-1	TGTGCCAGCAGTTACTCGATGAACTCCGACACTGAAGCTTTCTTT	CASSYSMNSDTEAFF
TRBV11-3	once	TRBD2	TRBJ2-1	TGTGCCAGCAGCTTAGCCGCGGGACTAGCGGGTGAGCAGTTCTTC	CASSLAAGLAGEQFF
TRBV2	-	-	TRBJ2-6	TGTGCCAGCAGGGACAGCTCTGGGGCCAACGTCCTGACTTTC	CASRDSSGANVLTF
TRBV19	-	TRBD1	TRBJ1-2	TGTGCCAGTAGACAGGGGGCTCAGAAAGGCTACACCTTC	CASRQGAQKGYTF
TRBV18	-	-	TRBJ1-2	TGTGCCAGCTCAGCGGCGGGAGAGGGAGTATATGGCTACACCTTC	CASSAAGEGVYGYTF
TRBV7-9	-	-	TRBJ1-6	TGTGCCAGCAGCTTGAATGGGGGGTCACCCCTCCACTTT	CASSLNGGSPLHF
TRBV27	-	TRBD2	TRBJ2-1	TGTGCCAGCGCCGGGGGGCTAGCGGGAGCTTTTGGTGGGCAGTTCTTC	CASAGGLAGAFGGQFF
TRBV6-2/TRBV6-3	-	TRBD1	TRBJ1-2	TGTGCCAGCAGTACACGGACAGGCTCGTCATATGGCTACACCTTC	CASSTRTGSSYGYTF
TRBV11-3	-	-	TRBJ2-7	TGTGCCAGCAGCTTACACGCGGGCAGCGGAGAGCAGTACTTC	CASSLHAGSGEQYF
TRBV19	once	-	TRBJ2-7	TGTGCCAGTAGTATAGGGGGCAGGGCCTACGAGCAGTACTTC	CASSIGGRAYEQYF
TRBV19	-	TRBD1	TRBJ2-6	TGTGCCAGTAGGGGACAGGCCTCTGGGGCCAACGTCCTGACTTTC	CASRGQASGANVLTF
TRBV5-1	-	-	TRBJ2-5	TGCGCCAGCAGCTACCGGAGTGACGGGGAGACCCAGTACTTC	CASSYRSDGETQYF
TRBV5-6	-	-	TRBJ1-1	TGTGCCAGCAGCTTGAGCGGCCGCGCGAGAGAAGCTTTCTTT	CASSLSGRAREAFF
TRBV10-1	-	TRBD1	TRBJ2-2	TGCGCCAGCAGCGGACAGGGTGAACTGTTTTTT	CASSGQGELFF
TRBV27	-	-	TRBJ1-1	TGTGCCAGTCGACAGAACACTGAAGCTTTCTTT	CASRQNTEAFF